This T cell receptor beta chain appears in the sequencing data of a study of shared clonotypes between healthy human individuals. CDR3 length equals 16 residues. V shed 1 base, J shed 9 bases, and the junction held 12 bases outside the gene matches. CDR1 and CDR2 from the germline V gene are SGHVS and FQNEAQ. Assay execution proceeded at the deep level. Sequencing was performed with immunoSEQ multiplex PCR; in TCRdb, only in-frame clones are kept and a portion is missing. The table shows 2.5 million or so clones, with approximately 94% occurring only once. The genes are TRBV7-8 and TRBJ1-5; 7 nucleotides line up with TRBD1. Sample: naive CD4+ T cells sorted from blood. As for subset: CD45RA+ positively selected. The clonotype was recovered from a man between 18 and 29 years old in good health. This chain's CDR3 is CASSLEGTALQRPQHF. The CDR3 coding sequence is TGTGCCAGCAGCTTAGAAGGGACAGCCCTTCAACGGCCCCAGCATTTT.